The clone carrying this TCR beta chain was counted between two and nine times. Its specificity is unknown. It was with a sample-barcoded 5' primer and a J-beta primer mix that a second PCR of roughly 7 to 12 cycles was run. One entry per CDR3 protein results from TCRdb running MiXCR on the 5' RACE reads. This table has approximately 800,000 distinct CDR3 sequences, about 45% appearing once. This CDR3 region has 14 residues. Germline CDR1 reads DFQATT; CDR2 reads SNEGSKA (reference sequence). Trimming took 5 bases from V and 3 from J, leaving 17 bases between them. These data originate in a study of blood T cells in healthy people across ages. Drawing of peripheral blood yielded about 10 milliliters from each donor. Whole-study results and caveats: Correlation between TCR beta diversity and naive T cell percentage was strong. Naive CD4+ cells and diversity were both higher in long-lived donors than in aged donors. Naive and antigen-experienced cells could not be conclusively compared, given unsorted PBMCs.

Sequencing was done on a sample of blood. This sequence was found in an elderly man in good health. This rearrangement joins TRBV20-1 to TRBJ2-7; tentatively, D is TRBD1 (6 bases). CDR3 amino acids: CSASGTRGFYEQYF. The CDR3 DNA follows: TGCAGTGCTTCCGGGACAAGGGGCTTCTACGAGCAGTACTTC.